The sequence of this TCR beta chain was determined in a study of OX40 agonist ivuxolimab in advanced cancers. The V and J ends lost 3 bases and 5 bases respectively, with 10 bases between them. The CDR3 consists of 13 residues. Per the germline V gene, CDR1 is MDHEN and CDR2 is SYDVKM. The repertoire was sequenced with immunoSEQ multiplex PCR; TCRdb's copy has only in-frame clones and lacks some. The data hold around 40,000 clones, with more than 80% observed a single time. Sequenced here: CD4+ or CD8+ T cells sorted from blood, sampled in a trial of the OX40 agonist ivuxolimab. The TCR comes from an adult with an advanced solid tumor such as melanoma, head and neck, liver or kidney cancer. V usage is TRBV28 and J usage is TRBJ1-1; no definite D call. The CDR3 bases are TGTGCCAGCAGTTTTGGGATCTGGACTGAAGCTTTCTTT. Translated: CASSFGIWTEAFF.